This TCR beta chain came from a study of T cell clones after liver transplantation. On the study more broadly: Post-transplant blood was tracked for graft-donor-reactive T cell clones identified in a pre-transplant mixed lymphocyte reaction. Three of eight recipients were HCV-positive; others had non-autoimmune, non-viral indications. Draws occurred before transplant, before withdrawal, and after complete or failed withdrawal.

This table comes from immunoSEQ multiplex PCR, and its TCRdb copy is limited to in-frame clones, with some not included. The data show roughly 20,000 clones, with approximately 80% seen just once and 30% to 40% held by the top ten. Germline assignment: CDR1 MNHEY and CDR2 SMNVEV (reference sequence). V gave up 7 bases and J gave up 0 bases, with 28 bases separating them. The CDR3 contains 20 residues. Thawed unstimulated PBMCs were FACS-sorted by CD3, CD4 and CD8 into two populations. This sequence was found in a human patient who received a liver transplant. The graft donor may be the source of some T cells. The rearrangement uses TRBV27 and TRBJ2-1, with a tentative D call TRBD2 (6 bases). The sample here was CD8+ T cells from blood, taken around 50 months after liver transplant. The CDR3 reads CASTTPPNQVGTCSYNEQFF. The CDR3 DNA sequence: TGTGCCAGCACCACCCCTCCCAACCAAGTAGGGACTTGCTCCTACAATGAGCAGTTCTTC.